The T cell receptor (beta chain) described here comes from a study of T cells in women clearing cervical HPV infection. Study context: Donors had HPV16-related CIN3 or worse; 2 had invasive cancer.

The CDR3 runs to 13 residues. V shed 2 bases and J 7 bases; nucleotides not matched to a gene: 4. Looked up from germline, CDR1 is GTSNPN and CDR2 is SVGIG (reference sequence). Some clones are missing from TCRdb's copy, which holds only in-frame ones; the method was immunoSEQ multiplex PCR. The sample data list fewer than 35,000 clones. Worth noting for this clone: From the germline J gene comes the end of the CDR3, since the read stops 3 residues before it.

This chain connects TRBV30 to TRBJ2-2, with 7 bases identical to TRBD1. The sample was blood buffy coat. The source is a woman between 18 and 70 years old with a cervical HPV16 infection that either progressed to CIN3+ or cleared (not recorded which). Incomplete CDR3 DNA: TGTGCCTGGAGTAGGGGGACAGTCGGGGAG. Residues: CAWSRGTVGE. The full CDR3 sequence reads CAWSRGTVGELFF.